Given below is one T cell receptor beta chain in context. Blood sampling was done at baseline, cycle 4 day 1, and cycle 7 day 1. The assay was immunoSEQ multiplex PCR, and TCRdb's table has in-frame clones only and misses some. The profile shows 15,000 to 20,000 clones, roughly four fifths of them singletons. The data derive from a study of OX40 agonist ivuxolimab in advanced cancers. This CDR3 is 14 amino acids long. CDR1 and CDR2 from the germline V gene are MNHNY and SVGAGI (reference sequence). V shed 0 bases and J shed 3 bases, with 8 bases lying between them. The sequenced sample was CD4+ or CD8+ T cells sorted from blood, obtained in a trial of the OX40 agonist ivuxolimab. The V gene is TRBV6-6, the J gene TRBJ1-1, with D hard to call. The source of this sequence is an adult with an advanced solid tumor such as melanoma, head and neck, liver or kidney cancer. CDR3 amino acids: CASSYSLGYTEAFF. CDR3 nucleotides: TGTGCCAGCAGTTACTCTCTGGGATACACTGAAGCTTTCTTT.